The 22 T cell receptor beta chains below were found in one sample sequenced in a study of cytomegalovirus exposure and HLA in healthy donors. The PCR employed 60 Vbeta primers together with 13 Jbeta primers. Libraries were prepared by immunoSEQ multiplex PCR; TCRdb keeps only in-frame clonotypes and omits some of them. Its clone listing holds tens of thousands of clones. Sequenced: PBMCs. The receptors here all came from a man over 45 in good health and CMV-seronegative.

V is TRBV9 and J is TRBJ2-1; TRBD2 matches at 7 bases. Unmatched junction bases numbered 5, after V lost 3 bases and J lost 5 bases. The CDR3 contains 14 residues. Germline-derived CDR1 and CDR2 are SGDLS and YYNGEE. The CDR3 is CASSAPSGHNEQFF. DNA for the CDR3: TGTGCCAGCAGCGCCCCTAGCGGCCACAATGAGCAGTTCTTC.

The chain employs TRBV5-1 and TRBJ2-5; the match to TRBD1 covers 8 bases. This CDR3 is 14 amino acids long. CDR1 is SGHRS, CDR2 YFSETQ, per germline. With 0 bases clipped from V and 7 bases from J, the junction kept 5 bases outside the gene matches. The CDR3 DNA reads TGCGCCAGCAGCTTGGACAGGGGGAGTGTGACCCAGTACTTC. It codes for CASSLDRGSVTQYF.

V is TRBV2 and J is TRBJ2-1; 14 bases line up with TRBD2. The CDR3 covers 15 residues. Germline V lookup: CDR1 SNHLY, CDR2 FYNNEI. V gave up 7 bases and J gave up 9 bases; unmatched junction bases: 8. In DNA, the CDR3 is TGTGCCAGCACCGCGACTAGCGGGGGGGCCGGTGAGCAGTTCTTC. Translation: CASTATSGGAGEQFF.

The chain recombines TRBV28 with TRBJ2-7; 7 bases map to TRBD2. The germline gives CDR1 MDHEN, CDR2 SYDVKM. This CDR3 is built from 15 residues. V lost 4 bases to trimming and J lost 3 bases; unmatched junction nucleotides: 9. The CDR3 loop reads CASSSRAGSYYEQYF. CDR3 nucleotides: TGTGCCAGCAGTTCCAGAGCGGGGAGCTACTACGAGCAGTACTTC.

The rearrangement joins TRBV7-2 to TRBJ1-1, with D maybe TRBD1 (5 bases). Germline V gene sequence: CDR1 SGHTA, CDR2 FQGNSA. Trimming took off 3 bases at V and 0 bases at J, with 11 bases between the two ends. CDR3 length equals 15 residues. The CDR3 sequence: CASSFGGGMNTEAFF. The CDR3 DNA reads as TGTGCCAGCAGCTTTGGGGGGGGGATGAACACTGAAGCTTTCTTT.

The gene calls are TRBV28 and TRBJ2-2; 8 nucleotides line up with TRBD1. The trim removed 5 bases at V and 7 bases at J, leaving 12 bases unmatched. Looked up from germline, CDR1 is MDHEN and CDR2 is SYDVKM. CDR3 length: 16 amino acids. The CDR3 sequence: CASSPIPTGDIGELFF. The CDR3 DNA reads as TGTGCCAGCAGTCCCATCCCGACAGGGGATATCGGGGAGCTGTTTTTT. The variable domain in full, with the rest retrieved from reference TRBV28 and TRBJ2-2, is DVKVTQSSRYLVKRTGEKVFLECVQDMDHENMFWYRQDPGLGLRLIYFSYDVKMKEKGDIPEGYSVSREKKERFSLILESASTNQTSMYLCASSPIPTGDIGELFFGEGSRLTVL.

This chain links TRBV29-1 with TRBJ2-5, with 9 bases matching TRBD2. J gave up 5 bases and V 1 base, and 5 bases lay outside the gene matches. Germline V gene data show CDR1 as SQVTM and CDR2 as ANQGSEA. The CDR3 covers 14 residues. CDR3 in DNA: TGCAGCGTTGAAGGCGGGGGGGCCCTGGAGACCCAGTACTTC. Protein sequence: CSVEGGGALETQYF. Combining the CDR3 with reference TRBV29-1 and TRBJ2-5 gives the whole variable domain SAVISQKPSRDICQRGTSLTIQCQVDSQVTMMFWYRQQPGQSLTLIATANQGSEATYESGFVIDKFPISRPNLTFSTLTVSNMSPEDSSIYLCSVEGGGALETQYFGPGTRLLVL.

CDR3 coding DNA: TGTGCCAGCCGCGGGGACGTCCAAAATCAGCCCCAGCATTTT. It codes for CASRGDVQNQPQHF. The genes are TRBV28 and TRBJ1-5, with a possible D match to TRBD1 (5 bases). The CDR3 consists of 14 residues. The ends were cut back, 8 bases at V and 4 bases at J, with 15 bases in the middle. Germline loops: CDR1 MDHEN, CDR2 SYDVKM.

The rearrangement joins TRBV7-3 to TRBJ1-2, with D possibly matching TRBD1 (5 bases). The CDR3 contains 14 residues. CDR1 is SGHTA, CDR2 FQGTGA, per germline. Trimming cost V 6 bases and J 1 base, with 12 bases left between them. The CDR3 loop is CASSPGQLNYGYTF. The CDR3 DNA sequence: TGTGCCAGCAGTCCCGGACAACTTAACTATGGCTACACCTTC.

This chain connects TRBV11-1 to TRBJ1-1; 10 nucleotides match TRBD1. CDR3 length: 15 residues. V gave up 5 bases and J gave up 5 bases; unmatched junction bases: 8. The germline CDR1 and CDR2 sequences are SGHAT and FQDESV (reference sequence). This chain's CDR3 is CASSVRQGAQTEAFF. The CDR3 nucleotides read TGTGCCAGCAGCGTGAGACAGGGGGCGCAAACTGAAGCTTTCTTT.

CDR3 bases: TGTGCCAGCAGCCTCCTCGGAAGGGGCATATTATACAATGAGCAGTTCTTC. It codes for CASSLLGRGILYNEQFF. This chain uses TRBV27 with TRBJ2-1; tentatively, D is TRBD1 (5 bases). Trimming stripped 6 bases from V and 4 bases from J, with 22 bases between. The CDR3 is 17 residues long. CDR1 is MNHEY and CDR2 is SMNVEV in the germline V gene (reference sequence).

The chain couples TRBV6-4 to TRBJ2-7, with 9 bases matching TRBD1. This CDR3 region has 13 residues. Per the germline V gene, CDR1 is MRHNA and CDR2 is SNTAGT. Germline trimming cut 6 bases from V and 7 bases from J; bases unmatched to any gene: 7. CDR3 nucleotides: TGTGCCAGCAGCCCACAGGGGGCAATGGAGCAGTACTTC. Protein product: CASSPQGAMEQYF.

This chain uses TRBV6-5 with TRBJ1-1, with D unclear. Trimming took 2 bases from V and 1 from J, leaving 5 bases between them. This CDR3 region has 13 residues. Germline V gives CDR1 MNHEY, CDR2 SVGAGI. The CDR3 protein is CASSYGPNTEAFF. CDR3 sequence (DNA): TGTGCCAGCAGTTACGGGCCGAACACTGAAGCTTTCTTT.

CDR3 sequence reads: CASRLGLAGLGELFF. CDR3 DNA: TGTGCCAGCAGACTTGGACTAGCGGGGCTCGGGGAGCTGTTTTTT. The V and J genes are TRBV28 and TRBJ2-2; the match to TRBD2 covers 12 bases. J lost 7 bases, V lost 6 bases, and 6 bases had no gene match. The CDR3 covers 15 residues. Germline CDR1 is MDHEN and CDR2 is SYDVKM.

This sequence joins TRBV27 and TRBJ2-2; D perhaps matches TRBD2 (6 bases). This CDR3 contains 16 residues. Trimming removed 2 bases from V and 8 bases from J, with 18 bases in between. Per the germline V gene, CDR1 is MNHEY and CDR2 is SMNVEV (reference sequence). CDR3 DNA: TGTGCCAGCAGTTTAGGCCAGGTTGGGACTCAGGGGGAGCTGTTTTTT. This translates into CASSLGQVGTQGELFF.

The chain combines TRBV30 with TRBJ2-1; D is unclear. V was clipped by 4 bases and J by 0 bases, with 10 bases between them. Germline lookup yields CDR1 GTSNPN and CDR2 SVGIG (reference sequence). The CDR3 length is 14 residues. The CDR3 loop reads CAWKPPSSYNEQFF. Written as DNA, the CDR3 is TGTGCCTGGAAGCCCCCGAGCTCCTACAATGAGCAGTTCTTC.

CDR3 nucleotide sequence: TGTGCCAGCAGCACGGACTTACAAGAGACCCAGTACTTC. It translates to CASSTDLQETQYF. The J gene is TRBJ2-5, the V gene TRBV5-4; D perhaps matches TRBD2 (5 bases). V was trimmed by 4 bases and J by 2 bases, leaving 9 bases between them. The CDR3 extends over 13 amino acids. The germline gives CDR1 SGHNT, CDR2 YYREEE (reference sequence).

The genes are TRBV2 and TRBJ1-5; 9 nucleotides line up with TRBD1. The CDR3 runs 14 residues. Germline V gene lookup returns CDR1 SNHLY and CDR2 FYNNEI. The junction had 2 bases not matched to a gene; V was cut back by 3 bases and J by 5 bases. CDR3: CASSDGTGYQPQHF. CDR3 coding DNA: TGTGCCAGCAGTGATGGGACAGGGTATCAGCCCCAGCATTTT.

The chain has TRBV10-3 and TRBJ2-7; 12 bases line up with TRBD1. The ends lost 6 bases at V and 5 bases at J; junction bases unmatched: 5. The CDR3 consists of 14 residues. Germline-derived CDR1 and CDR2 are ENHRY and SYGVKD. The CDR3 region has the DNA TGTGCCATCAGGGGAGGGACAGGGGGCGACGAGCAGTACTTC. It translates to CAIRGGTGGDEQYF.

This sequence joins TRBV28 and TRBJ2-3, with 7 bases matching TRBD1. V shed 8 bases, J shed 6 bases, and the junction held 8 bases outside the gene matches. CDR3 length: 13 amino acids. The germline gives CDR1 MDHEN, CDR2 SYDVKM. This CDR3 is CASGTAVLDTQYF. The CDR3 DNA sequence: TGTGCCAGCGGGACAGCGGTTCTCGATACGCAGTATTTT.

J is TRBJ1-6 and V is TRBV28, with D maybe TRBD1 (5 bases). The CDR3 length is 13 residues. V lost 2 bases, J lost 10 bases, and 9 bases lay in between. Per the germline V gene, CDR1 is MDHEN and CDR2 is SYDVKM. This CDR3 is CASSLGNRSPLHF. DNA for the CDR3: TGTGCCAGCAGTTTAGGTAACAGGTCACCCCTCCACTTT.

The rearrangement links TRBV7-2 to TRBJ2-1; possibly TRBD2 for D (7 bases). Germline CDR1 and CDR2: SGHTA and FQGNSA. V was pared by 5 bases and J by 3 bases, with 14 bases between. This CDR3 contains 15 residues. DNA of the CDR3: TGTGCCAGCAGCCTCGAGCGGGACAACTACAATGAGCAGTTCTTC. Translation: CASSLERDNYNEQFF. The full variable domain, rest sourced from reference TRBV7-2 and TRBJ2-1, is GAGVSQSPSNKVTEKGKDVELRCDPISGHTALYWYRQSLGQGLEFLIYFQGNSAPDKSGLPSDRFSAERTGGSVSTLTIQRTQQEDSAVYLCASSLERDNYNEQFFGPGTRLTVL.